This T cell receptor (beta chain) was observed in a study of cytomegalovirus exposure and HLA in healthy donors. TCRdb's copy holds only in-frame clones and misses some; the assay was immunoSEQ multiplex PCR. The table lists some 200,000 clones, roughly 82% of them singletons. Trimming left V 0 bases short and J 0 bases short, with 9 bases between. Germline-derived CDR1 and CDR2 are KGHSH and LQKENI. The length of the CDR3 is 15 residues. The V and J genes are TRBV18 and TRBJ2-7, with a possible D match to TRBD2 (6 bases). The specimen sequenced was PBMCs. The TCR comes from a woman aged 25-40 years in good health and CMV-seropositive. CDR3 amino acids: CASSPPNGGSYEQYF. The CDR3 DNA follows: TGTGCCAGCTCACCACCTAACGGGGGCTCCTACGAGCAGTACTTC. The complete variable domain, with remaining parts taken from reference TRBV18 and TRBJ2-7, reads NAGVMQNPRHLVRRRGQEARLRCSPMKGHSHVYWYRQLPEEGLKFMVYLQKENIIDESGMPKERFSAEFPKEGPSILRIQQVVRGDSAAYFCASSPPNGGSYEQYFGPGTRLTVT.